The present TCR beta chain was sequenced within a study of blood T cell repertoires in COVID-19. Study-wide context: COVID-19 samples from acute and convalescent phases originated in the United States, Italy and Spain.

Using immunoSEQ multiplex PCR, the repertoire was profiled, and TCRdb retains in-frame clones only, with some absent. In the table there are approximately 150,000 clones, approximately 90% of which are singletons. Germline V gene sequence: CDR1 MNHEY, CDR2 SMNVEV (reference sequence). The CDR3 length is 12 residues. Trimming removed 7 bases at V and 3 bases at J, with 7 bases between. This clonotype originated in a human donor in a cohort sampled during active COVID-19. Input material: peripheral blood. This chain links TRBV27 with TRBJ1-5; D gene ambiguous. The DNA for the CDR3 is TGTGCCAGCACCGGGGACAATCAGCCCCAGCATTTT. Translated: CASTGDNQPQHF.